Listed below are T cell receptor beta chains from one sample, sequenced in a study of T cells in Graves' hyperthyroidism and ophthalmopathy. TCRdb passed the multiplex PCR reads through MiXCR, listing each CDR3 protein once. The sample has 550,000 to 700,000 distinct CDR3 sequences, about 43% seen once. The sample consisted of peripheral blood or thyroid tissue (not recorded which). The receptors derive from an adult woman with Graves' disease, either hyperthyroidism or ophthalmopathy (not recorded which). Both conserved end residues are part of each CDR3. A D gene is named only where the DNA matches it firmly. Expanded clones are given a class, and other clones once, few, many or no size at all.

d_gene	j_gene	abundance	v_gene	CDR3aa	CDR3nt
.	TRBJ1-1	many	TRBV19	CASSTTGITEAFF	TGTGCCAGTAGTACCACAGGGATCACTGAAGCTTTCTTT
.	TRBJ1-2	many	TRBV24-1	CATSDGPAYGYTF	TGTGCCACCAGTGACGGACCGGCGTATGGCTACACCTTC
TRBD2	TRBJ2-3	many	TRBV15	CATSNSAGGADTQYF	TGTGCCACCAGCAATTCAGCGGGAGGGGCAGATACGCAGTATTTT
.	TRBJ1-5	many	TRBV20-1	CSARRAGRGNQPQHF	TGCAGTGCTAGGCGGGCGGGACGGGGCAATCAGCCCCAGCATTTT
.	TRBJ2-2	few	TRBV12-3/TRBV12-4	CASSSWTGELFF	TGTGCCAGCAGTTCTTGGACAGGGGAGCTGTTTTTT
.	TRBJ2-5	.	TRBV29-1	CSVLWGETQYF	TGCAGCGTACTATGGGGGGAGACCCAGTACTTC
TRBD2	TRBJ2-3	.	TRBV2	CASSRGTSGSTDTQYF	TGTGCCAGCAGTCGTGGGACTAGCGGAAGCACAGATACGCAGTATTTT
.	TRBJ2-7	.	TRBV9	CASSASVGHHSYEQYF	TGTGCCAGCAGCGCCAGCGTGGGACACCACTCCTACGAGCAGTACTTC
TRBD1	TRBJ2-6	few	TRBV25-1	CASMGATGTGTSGANVLTF	TGTGCCAGCATGGGGGCCACCGGGACAGGGACTTCTGGGGCCAACGTCCTGACTTTC
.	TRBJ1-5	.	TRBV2	CASSDVGENQPQHF	TGTGCCAGCAGTGACGTCGGGGAAAATCAGCCCCAGCATTTT
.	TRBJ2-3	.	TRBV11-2	CASSPCGDTQYF	TGTGCCAGCAGCCCCTGTGGAGATACGCAGTATTTT
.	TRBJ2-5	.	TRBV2	CASNEEGRLGETQYF	TGTGCCAGCAATGAGGAGGGGCGGCTCGGAGAGACCCAGTACTTC
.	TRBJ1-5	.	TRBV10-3	CAISEARTGSYQPQHF	TGTGCCATCAGTGAGGCCCGGACGGGCAGCTATCAGCCCCAGCATTTT
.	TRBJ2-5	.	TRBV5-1	CASSYVEGKETQYF	TGCGCCAGCAGCTACGTTGAGGGGAAAGAGACCCAGTACTTC
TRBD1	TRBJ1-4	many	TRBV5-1	CASSSNRGGNEKLFF	TGCGCCAGCAGCTCTAACAGGGGGGGAAATGAAAAACTGTTTTTT
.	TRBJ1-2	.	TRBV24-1	CATSDLSGAGYTF	TGTGCCACCAGTGATTTATCGGGGGCTGGCTACACCTTC
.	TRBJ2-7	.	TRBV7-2	CASSLSAVTDQSYEQYF	TGTGCCAGCAGCTTATCGGCGGTGACAGACCAATCCTACGAGCAGTACTTC
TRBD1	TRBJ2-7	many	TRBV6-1	CASSEDRGLEQYF	TGTGCCAGCAGTGAGGACAGGGGGCTCGAGCAGTACTTC
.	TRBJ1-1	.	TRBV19	CASGRDGYMNTEAFF	TGTGCCAGTGGTAGGGACGGCTACATGAACACTGAAGCTTTCTTT
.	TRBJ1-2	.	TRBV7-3	CASSSQRGGGYTF	TGTGCCAGCAGCTCCCAGCGGGGGGGCGGCTACACCTTC
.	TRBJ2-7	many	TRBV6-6	CASYHRAFSYEQYF	TGTGCCAGCTACCACAGGGCCTTCTCCTACGAGCAGTACTTC
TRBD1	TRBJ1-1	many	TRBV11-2	CASSRTGWALGAFF	TGTGCCAGCAGCCGGACAGGGTGGGCACTTGGAGCTTTCTTT
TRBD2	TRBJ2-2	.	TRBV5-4	CASSPGGTSGRTGELSW	TGTGCCAGCAGCCCAGGGGGGACTAGCGGTCGAACCGGGGAGCTGTCTTGG
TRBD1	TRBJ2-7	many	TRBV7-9	CASSLMQGQYEQYF	TGTGCCAGCAGCTTAATGCAGGGACAGTACGAGCAGTACTTC
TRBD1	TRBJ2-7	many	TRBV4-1	CASSQEHRGTYEQYF	TGCGCCAGCAGCCAAGAGCACAGGGGAACCTACGAGCAGTACTTC
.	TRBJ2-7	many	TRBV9	CASSVAGNLDEQYF	TGTGCCAGCAGCGTAGCAGGGAACCTCGACGAGCAGTACTTC
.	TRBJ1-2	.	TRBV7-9	CASSNQGGNGYTF	TGTGCCAGCAGCAACCAAGGTGGTAATGGCTACACCTTC
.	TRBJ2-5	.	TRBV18	CASSPPSSLVQEETQYF	TGTGCCAGCTCACCACCGTCAAGTCTTGTTCAGGAAGAGACCCAGTACTTC
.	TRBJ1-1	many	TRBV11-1	CASSFRVTEAFF	TGTGCCAGCAGCTTCCGGGTTACTGAAGCTTTCTTT
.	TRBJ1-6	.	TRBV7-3	CASSLSARGSPLHF	TGTGCCAGCAGCTTAAGCGCCAGAGGTTCACCCCTCCACTTT
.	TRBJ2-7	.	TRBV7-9	CASSVGGLAASSYEQYF	TGTGCCAGCAGCGTTGGAGGGCTAGCCGCCTCTTCTTACGAGCAGTACTTC
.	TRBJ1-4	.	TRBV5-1	CASSSGAGFEKLFF	TGCGCCAGCAGCTCCGGGGCAGGCTTTGAAAAACTGTTTTTT
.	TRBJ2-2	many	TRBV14	CASSQAVTGELFF	TGTGCCAGCAGCCAAGCTGTAACCGGGGAGCTGTTTTTT
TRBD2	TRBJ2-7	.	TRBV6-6	CAIRAGTGHEQYF	TGTGCCATTCGAGCGGGAACGGGACACGAGCAGTACTTC
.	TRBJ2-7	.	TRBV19	CASSIEGRGVYEQYF	TGTGCCAGTAGTATTGAGGGCAGGGGAGTCTACGAGCAGTACTTC
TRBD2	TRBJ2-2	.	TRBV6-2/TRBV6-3	CASSSIGTSDTGELFF	TGTGCCAGCAGTTCAATCGGGACTAGCGACACCGGGGAGCTGTTTTTT
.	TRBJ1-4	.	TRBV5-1	CASSSGLAGGEKLFF	TGCGCCAGCAGCTCCGGACTAGCGGGGGGGGAAAAACTGTTTTTT
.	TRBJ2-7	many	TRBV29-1	CSVTPENSYEQYF	TGCAGCGTTACCCCGGAAAATTCCTACGAGCAGTACTTC
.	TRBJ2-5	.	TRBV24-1	CASSLKASLETQYF	TGTGCCAGCAGTTTAAAGGCTAGCTTAGAGACCCAGTACTTC
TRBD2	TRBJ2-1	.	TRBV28	CASSPSTLAGGYNEQFF	TGTGCCAGCAGCCCATCAACACTAGCGGGAGGCTACAATGAGCAGTTCTTC
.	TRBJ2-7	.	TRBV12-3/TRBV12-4	CASRRQKSGSYEQYF	TGTGCCAGCAGGCGACAGAAGAGCGGCTCCTACGAGCAGTACTTC
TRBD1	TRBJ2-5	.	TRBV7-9	CANSRTGLETRYF	TGTGCCAACAGCAGGACAGGGCTGGAGACCCGGTACTTC
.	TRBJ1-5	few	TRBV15	CATNRGGNQPQHF	TGTGCCACAAATAGGGGAGGAAATCAGCCCCAGCATTTT
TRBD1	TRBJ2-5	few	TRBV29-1	CSGWDRGQETQYF	TGCAGCGGCTGGGACAGGGGGCAAGAGACCCAGTACTTC
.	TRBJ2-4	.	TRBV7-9	CASSSLGSGNIQYF	TGTGCCAGCAGCTCCCTAGGATCCGGAAACATTCAGTACTTC